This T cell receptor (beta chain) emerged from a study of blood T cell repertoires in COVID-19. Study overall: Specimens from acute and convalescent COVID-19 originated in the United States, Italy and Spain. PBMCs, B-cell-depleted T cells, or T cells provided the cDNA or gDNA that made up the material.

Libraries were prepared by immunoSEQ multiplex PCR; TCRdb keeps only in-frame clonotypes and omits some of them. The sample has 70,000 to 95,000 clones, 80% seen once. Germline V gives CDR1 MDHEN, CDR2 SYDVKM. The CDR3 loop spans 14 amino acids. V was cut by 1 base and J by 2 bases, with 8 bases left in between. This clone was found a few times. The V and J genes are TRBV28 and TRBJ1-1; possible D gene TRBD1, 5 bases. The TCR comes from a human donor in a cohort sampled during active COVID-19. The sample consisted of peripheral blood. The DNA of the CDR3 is TGTGCCAGCAGTTTATCGACAGTAAACACTGAAGCTTTCTTT. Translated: CASSLSTVNTEAFF.